This TCR beta chain was sequenced for a study of T cells in Graves' hyperthyroidism and ophthalmopathy. This clonotype was seen repeatedly, ten times or more. CDR1 and CDR2 from the germline V gene are LGHDT and YNNKEL (reference sequence). V dropped 0 bases and J dropped 6 bases, with 4 bases sitting between them. The CDR3 is 12 amino acids. Participants, patients aged 18 to 65, had newly diagnosed hyperthyroidism with a duration under 2 months. Patients were excluded for uncontrolled infection, other autoimmune disease, pregnancy or lactation. It was RNA transcripts that yielded the amplified TCR beta CDR3 regions. Primed by the HTBI set, a first-round RT-PCR was run on the TCR CDR3. MiXCR was run by TCRdb on the multiplex PCR reads, yielding one entry per CDR3 protein. Of 550,000 to 850,000 distinct CDR3 sequences in the sample, roughly a sixth were seen once.

The sequence derives from a woman aged 45-65 years with Graves' hyperthyroidism that later progressed to Graves' ophthalmopathy. The chain carries TRBV3-1 and TRBJ2-3; D unclear. Sequences were obtained from blood. CDR3 DNA: TGTGCCAGCAGCCAAGATCTGGATACGCAGTATTTT. Its protein product is CASSQDLDTQYF.